The rows below give T cell receptor beta chains drawn from one sample of a study of T-cell reconstitution after alpha-beta-depleted transplantation in children. TCRdb used MiXCR to reprocess the PCR reads, holding one entry per CDR3 protein. The table lists about 980,000 distinct CDR3 sequences, about 31% of them singletons, with about 28% in the top ten. The sequencing used PBMCs, mostly from graft donor cells, collected 360 days after TCRalphabeta/CD19-depleted stem cell transplant. The receptor source for this set is a boy younger than two who had a stem cell transplant for SCID, so the T cells may come from the graft donor. The CDR3 runs from the conserved cysteine through the conserved F or W. Each record gives: CDR3 protein, CDR3 DNA, clone size, J gene, V gene, D gene. The D gene is left open where the match is weak. Clone sizes are given selectively: once, few, many, or a class where the clone is expanded.

CDR3: CSELSTDGYTF
DNA: TGCAGCGAACTTTCGACAGATGGCTACACCTTC
size: NA
J: TRBJ1-2
V: TRBV29-1
D: NA

CDR3: CASSARGSGWNSPLHF
DNA: TGTGCCAGCAGCGCCAGGGGTTCGGGGTGGAATTCACCCCTCCACTTT
size: once
J: TRBJ1-6
V: TRBV9
D: NA

CDR3: CSDLSQPWDGGQETQYF
DNA: TGCAGTGACCTAAGCCAGCCCTGGGACGGAGGTCAAGAGACCCAGTACTTC
size: NA
J: TRBJ2-5
V: TRBV20-1
D: NA

CDR3: CASSHPGRFHEQYF
DNA: TGTGCCAGCAGCCACCCGGGCAGGTTCCACGAGCAGTACTTC
size: few
J: TRBJ2-7
V: TRBV9
D: NA

CDR3: CASSLDAPPPIDEQFF
DNA: TGCGCCAGCAGCTTGGACGCCCCGCCTCCGATCGATGAGCAGTTCTTC
size: few
J: TRBJ2-1
V: TRBV5-1
D: NA

CDR3: CASSSIDRAAYEQYF
DNA: TGTGCCAGCAGTTCAATAGACAGGGCAGCCTACGAGCAGTACTTC
size: NA
J: TRBJ2-7
V: TRBV12-3/TRBV12-4
D: TRBD1

CDR3: CASSLPPAVAGGNEQFF
DNA: TGTGCCAGCAGTTTACCCCCAGCAGTAGCGGGGGGCAATGAGCAGTTCTTC
size: NA
J: TRBJ2-1
V: TRBV12-3/TRBV12-4
D: TRBD2

CDR3: CASSLGQGRHEQYF
DNA: TGCGCCAGCAGCCTTGGACAGGGGCGGCACGAGCAGTACTTC
size: few
J: TRBJ2-7
V: TRBV5-1
D: TRBD1

CDR3: CASSARASSGPSNF
DNA: TGTGCCAGCAGCGCCCGGGCGTCTAGCGGGCCCTCGAATTTT
size: NA
J: TRBJ2-3
V: TRBV9
D: TRBD2

CDR3: CASSEKTWRQPQHF
DNA: TGTGCCAGCAGTGAAAAGACCTGGCGGCAGCCCCAGCATTTT
size: NA
J: TRBJ1-5
V: TRBV2
D: NA

CDR3: CSARDSERETQYF
DNA: TGCAGTGCTAGAGATTCGGAGCGAGAGACCCAGTACTTC
size: NA
J: TRBJ2-5
V: TRBV20-1
D: NA

CDR3: CSARGGDAYNEQFF
DNA: TGCAGTGCTAGGGGGGGTGACGCGTACAATGAGCAGTTCTTC
size: NA
J: TRBJ2-1
V: TRBV20-1
D: NA

CDR3: CASSQAAGGLSSYNEQFF
DNA: TGTGCCAGCAGCCAAGCCGCGGGGGGTTTGAGCTCCTACAATGAGCAGTTCTTC
size: NA
J: TRBJ2-1
V: TRBV4-2
D: TRBD2

CDR3: CASSFNPSGNTIYF
DNA: TGTGCCAGCAGTTTCAACCCCTCTGGAAACACCATATATTTT
size: NA
J: TRBJ1-3
V: TRBV12-3/TRBV12-4
D: NA

CDR3: CASSPRGRGDTQYF
DNA: TGTGCCAGCAGTCCTAGGGGGCGGGGAGATACGCAGTATTTT
size: NA
J: TRBJ2-3
V: TRBV12-3/TRBV12-4
D: NA

CDR3: CASSLGRTISGELFF
DNA: TGTGCCAGCAGCTTGGGACGGACAATCTCCGGGGAGCTGTTTTTT
size: NA
J: TRBJ2-2
V: TRBV5-5
D: NA

CDR3: CATSRATQDSIQETQYF
DNA: TGTGCCACCAGCAGAGCTACCCAGGACAGTATCCAAGAGACCCAGTACTTC
size: NA
J: TRBJ2-5
V: TRBV15
D: NA

CDR3: CASSLVGPFYEQYF
DNA: TGTGCCAGCAGTTTAGTTGGACCTTTCTACGAGCAGTACTTC
size: NA
J: TRBJ2-7
V: TRBV12-3/TRBV12-4
D: NA

CDR3: CSASYGGDTQYF
DNA: TGCAGTGCTAGTTACGGGGGGGATACGCAGTATTTT
size: NA
J: TRBJ2-3
V: TRBV20-1
D: TRBD2

CDR3: CATSKRPVGAGVYEQYF
DNA: TGTGCCACCAGCAAACGGCCAGTAGGGGCGGGAGTCTACGAGCAGTACTTC
size: few
J: TRBJ2-7
V: TRBV15
D: TRBD2

CDR3: CASRLDNLNTEAFF
DNA: TGTGCCAGCAGGCTGGACAACCTAAACACTGAAGCTTTCTTT
size: NA
J: TRBJ1-1
V: TRBV6-1
D: NA

CDR3: CSATRRQGDPWNTEAFF
DNA: TGCAGTGCTACCAGGCGGCAGGGGGACCCCTGGAACACTGAAGCTTTCTTT
size: NA
J: TRBJ1-1
V: TRBV20-1
D: TRBD1